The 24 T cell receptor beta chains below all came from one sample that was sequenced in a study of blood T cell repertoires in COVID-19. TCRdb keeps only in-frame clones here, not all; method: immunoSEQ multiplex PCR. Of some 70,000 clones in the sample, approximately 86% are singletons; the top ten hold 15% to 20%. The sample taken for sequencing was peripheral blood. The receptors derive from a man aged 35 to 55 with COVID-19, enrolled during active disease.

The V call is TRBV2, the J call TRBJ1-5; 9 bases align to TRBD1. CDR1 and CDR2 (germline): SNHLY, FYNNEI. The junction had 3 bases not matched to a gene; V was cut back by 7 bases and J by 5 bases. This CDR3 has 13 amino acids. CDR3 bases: TGTGCCAGCACCAGGACAGGGGATCAGCCCCAGCATTTT. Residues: CASTRTGDQPQHF.

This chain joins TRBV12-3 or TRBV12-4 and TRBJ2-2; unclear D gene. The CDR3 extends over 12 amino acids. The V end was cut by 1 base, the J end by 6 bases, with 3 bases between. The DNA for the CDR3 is TGTGCCAGCAGTTTAGTCGCCGGGGAGCTGTTTTTT. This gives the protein CASSLVAGELFF.

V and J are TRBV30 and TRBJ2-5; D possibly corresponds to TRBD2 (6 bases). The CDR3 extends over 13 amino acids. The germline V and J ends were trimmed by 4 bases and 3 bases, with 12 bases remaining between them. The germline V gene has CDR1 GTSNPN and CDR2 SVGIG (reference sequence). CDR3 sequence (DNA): TGTGCCTGGATCCGTTCGGGAGAAGAGACCCAGTACTTC. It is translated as CAWIRSGEETQYF.

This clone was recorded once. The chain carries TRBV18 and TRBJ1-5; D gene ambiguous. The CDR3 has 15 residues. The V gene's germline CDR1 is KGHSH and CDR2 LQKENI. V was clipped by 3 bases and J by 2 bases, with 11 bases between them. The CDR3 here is CASSPASTGNQPQHF. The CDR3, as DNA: TGTGCCAGCTCACCTGCGAGCACTGGCAATCAGCCCCAGCATTTT. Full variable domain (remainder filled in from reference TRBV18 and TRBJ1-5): NAGVMQNPRHLVRRRGQEARLRCSPMKGHSHVYWYRQLPEEGLKFMVYLQKENIIDESGMPKERFSAEFPKEGPSILRIQQVVRGDSAAYFCASSPASTGNQPQHFGDGTRLSIL.

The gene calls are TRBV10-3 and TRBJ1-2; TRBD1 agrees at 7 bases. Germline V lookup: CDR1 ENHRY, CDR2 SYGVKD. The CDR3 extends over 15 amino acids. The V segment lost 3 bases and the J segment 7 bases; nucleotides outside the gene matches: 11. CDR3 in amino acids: CAISEDLTGLSGYTF. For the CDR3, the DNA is TGTGCCATCAGTGAAGATTTGACAGGGTTAAGTGGCTACACCTTC.

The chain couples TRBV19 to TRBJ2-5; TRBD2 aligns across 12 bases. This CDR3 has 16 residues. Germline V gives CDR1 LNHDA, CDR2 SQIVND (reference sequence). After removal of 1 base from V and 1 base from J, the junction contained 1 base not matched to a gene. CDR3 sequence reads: CASSIGLAGAQETQYF. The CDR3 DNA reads TGTGCCAGTAGTATAGGACTAGCGGGGGCCCAAGAGACCCAGTACTTC.

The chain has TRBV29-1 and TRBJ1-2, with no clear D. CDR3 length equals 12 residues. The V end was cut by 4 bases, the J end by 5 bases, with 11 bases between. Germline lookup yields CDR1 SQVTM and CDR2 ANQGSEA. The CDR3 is CSVVSGEYGYTF. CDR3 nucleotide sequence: TGCAGCGTTGTATCCGGGGAGTATGGCTACACCTTC. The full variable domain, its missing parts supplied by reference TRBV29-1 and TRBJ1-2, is SAVISQKPSRDICQRGTSLTIQCQVDSQVTMMFWYRQQPGQSLTLIATANQGSEATYESGFVIDKFPISRPNLTFSTLTVSNMSPEDSSIYLCSVVSGEYGYTFGSGTRLTVV.

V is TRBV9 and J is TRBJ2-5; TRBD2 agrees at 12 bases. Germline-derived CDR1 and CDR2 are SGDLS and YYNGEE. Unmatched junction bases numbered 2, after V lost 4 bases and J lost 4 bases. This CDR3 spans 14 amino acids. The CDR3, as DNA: TGTGCCAGCAGCTCGGGACTAGCGGGAGAGACCCAGTACTTC. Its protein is CASSSGLAGETQYF.

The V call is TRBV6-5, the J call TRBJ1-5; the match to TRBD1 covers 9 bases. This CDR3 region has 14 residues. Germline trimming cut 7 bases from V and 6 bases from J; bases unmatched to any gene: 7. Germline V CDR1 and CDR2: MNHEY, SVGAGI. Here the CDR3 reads CASILTGGFQPQHF. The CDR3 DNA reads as TGTGCCAGCATCCTGACAGGGGGTTTTCAGCCCCAGCATTTT.

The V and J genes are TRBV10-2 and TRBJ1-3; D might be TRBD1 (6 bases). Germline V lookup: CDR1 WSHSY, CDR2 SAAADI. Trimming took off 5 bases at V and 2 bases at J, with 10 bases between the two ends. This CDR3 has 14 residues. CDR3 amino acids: CASSQGHAGNTIYF. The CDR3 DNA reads TGCGCCAGCAGTCAGGGGCATGCTGGAAACACCATATATTTT.

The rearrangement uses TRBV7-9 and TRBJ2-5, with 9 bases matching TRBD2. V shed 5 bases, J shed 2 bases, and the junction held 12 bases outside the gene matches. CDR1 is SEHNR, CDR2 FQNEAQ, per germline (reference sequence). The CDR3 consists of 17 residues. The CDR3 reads CASSTTRAGGVQETQYF. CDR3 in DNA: TGTGCCAGCAGCACGACCCGTGCGGGGGGGGTACAAGAGACCCAGTACTTC.

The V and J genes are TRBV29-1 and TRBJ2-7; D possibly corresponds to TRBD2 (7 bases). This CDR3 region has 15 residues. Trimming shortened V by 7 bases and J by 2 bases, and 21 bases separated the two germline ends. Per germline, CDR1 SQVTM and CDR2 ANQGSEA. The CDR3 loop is CSANTQGGGTYEQYF. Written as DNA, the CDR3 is TGCAGCGCAAATACTCAGGGAGGGGGAACCTACGAGCAGTACTTC.

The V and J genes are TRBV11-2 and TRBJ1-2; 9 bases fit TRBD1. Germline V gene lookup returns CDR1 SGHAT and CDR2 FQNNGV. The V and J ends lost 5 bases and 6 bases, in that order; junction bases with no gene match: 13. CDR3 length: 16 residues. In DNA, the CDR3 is TGTGCCAGCAGCCCAGGGACAGGGAACAGTGTAGATGGCTACACCTTC. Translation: CASSPGTGNSVDGYTF.

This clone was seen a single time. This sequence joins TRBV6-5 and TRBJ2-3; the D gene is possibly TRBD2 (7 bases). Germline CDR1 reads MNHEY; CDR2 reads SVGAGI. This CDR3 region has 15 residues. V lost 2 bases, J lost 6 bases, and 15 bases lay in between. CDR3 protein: CASSYEGGLRDTQYF. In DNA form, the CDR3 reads TGTGCCAGCAGTTACGAGGGGGGGCTGAGGGATACGCAGTATTTT.

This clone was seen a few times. The CDR3 nucleotides read TGCGCCAGCAGTAAGAGAACAGGGAACACTGAAGCTTTCTTT. Protein product: CASSKRTGNTEAFF. The chain joins TRBV10-1 to TRBJ1-1; D perhaps matches TRBD1 (5 bases). Germline V gene data show CDR1 as WNHNN and CDR2 as SYGVQD (reference sequence). The CDR3 runs 14 residues. V was pared by 5 bases and J by 1 base, with 11 bases between.

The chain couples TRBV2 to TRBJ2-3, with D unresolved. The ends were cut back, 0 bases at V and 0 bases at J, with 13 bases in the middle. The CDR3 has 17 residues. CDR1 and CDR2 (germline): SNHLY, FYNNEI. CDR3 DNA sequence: TGTGCCAGCAGTGAAGCGCTTCTCTCAGGTAGCACAGATACGCAGTATTTT. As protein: CASSEALLSGSTDTQYF.

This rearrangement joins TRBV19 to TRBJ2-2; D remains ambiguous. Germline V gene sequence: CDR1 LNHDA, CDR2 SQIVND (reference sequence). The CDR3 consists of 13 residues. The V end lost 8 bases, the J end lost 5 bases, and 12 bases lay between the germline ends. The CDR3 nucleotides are TGTGCCAGTGTGGCTAGAAGTACCGGGGAGCTGTTTTTT. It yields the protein CASVARSTGELFF.

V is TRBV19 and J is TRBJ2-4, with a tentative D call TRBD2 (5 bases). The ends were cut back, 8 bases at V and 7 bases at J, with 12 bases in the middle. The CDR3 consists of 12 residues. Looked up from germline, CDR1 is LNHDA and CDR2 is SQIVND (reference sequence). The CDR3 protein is CASAEEANIQYF. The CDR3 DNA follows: TGTGCCAGTGCTGAGGAGGCGAACATTCAGTACTTC.

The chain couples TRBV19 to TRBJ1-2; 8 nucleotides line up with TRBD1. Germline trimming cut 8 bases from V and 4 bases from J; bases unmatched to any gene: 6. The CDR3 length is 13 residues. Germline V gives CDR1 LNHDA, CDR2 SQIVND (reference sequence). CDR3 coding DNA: TGTGCCAGTGTGGGACAGGCCACCTATGGCTACACCTTC. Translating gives CASVGQATYGYTF.

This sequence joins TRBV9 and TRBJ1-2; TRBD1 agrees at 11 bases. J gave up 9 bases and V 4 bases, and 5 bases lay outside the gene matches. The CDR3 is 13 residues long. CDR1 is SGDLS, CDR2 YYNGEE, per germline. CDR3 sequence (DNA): TGTGCCAGCAGCCAGGGACAGGGGGTGAGCTACACCTTC. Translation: CASSQGQGVSYTF.

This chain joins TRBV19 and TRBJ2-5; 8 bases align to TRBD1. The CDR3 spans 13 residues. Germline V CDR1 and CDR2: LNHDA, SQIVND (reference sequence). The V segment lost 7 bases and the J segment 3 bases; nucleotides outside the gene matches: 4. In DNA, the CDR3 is TGTGCCAGTATCGGGACAGGAGAAGAGACCCAGTACTTC. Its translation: CASIGTGEETQYF. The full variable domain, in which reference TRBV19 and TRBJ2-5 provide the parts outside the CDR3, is DGGITQSPKYLFRKEGQNVTLSCEQNLNHDAMYWYRQDPGQGLRLIYYSQIVNDFQKGDIAEGYSVSREKKESFPLTVTSAQKNPTAFYLCASIGTGEETQYFGPGTRLLVL.

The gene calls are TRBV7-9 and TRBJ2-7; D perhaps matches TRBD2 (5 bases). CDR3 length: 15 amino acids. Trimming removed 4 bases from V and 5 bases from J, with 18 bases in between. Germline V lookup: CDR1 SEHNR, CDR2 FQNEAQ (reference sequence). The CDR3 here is CASSSLGGLRDEQYF. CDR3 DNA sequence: TGTGCCAGCAGCTCGTTGGGTGGACTTCGGGACGAGCAGTACTTC. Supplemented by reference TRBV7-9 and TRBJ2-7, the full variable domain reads DTGVSQNPRHKITKRGQNVTFRCDPISEHNRLYWYRQTLGQGPEFLTYFQNEAQLEKSRLLSDRFSAERPKGSFSTLEIQRTEQGDSAMYLCASSSLGGLRDEQYFGPGTRLTVT.

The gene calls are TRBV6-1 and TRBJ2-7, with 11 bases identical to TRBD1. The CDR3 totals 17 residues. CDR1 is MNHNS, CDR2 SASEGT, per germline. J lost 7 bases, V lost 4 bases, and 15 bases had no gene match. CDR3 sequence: CASSAPPRDRGAGEQYF. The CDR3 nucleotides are TGTGCCAGCAGTGCGCCACCGCGGGACAGGGGGGCAGGAGAGCAGTACTTC.

CDR3 sequence (DNA): TGTGCCAGCAGCTTCGGTCAGGGGCAGGCTTTCTTT. Translated, it gives CASSFGQGQAFF. This sequence joins TRBV11-2 and TRBJ1-1; a weak D match, TRBD1 (6 bases). The germline CDR1 and CDR2 sequences are SGHAT and FQNNGV. The CDR3 length is 12 residues. Trimming took off 3 bases at V and 11 bases at J, with 13 bases between the two ends.